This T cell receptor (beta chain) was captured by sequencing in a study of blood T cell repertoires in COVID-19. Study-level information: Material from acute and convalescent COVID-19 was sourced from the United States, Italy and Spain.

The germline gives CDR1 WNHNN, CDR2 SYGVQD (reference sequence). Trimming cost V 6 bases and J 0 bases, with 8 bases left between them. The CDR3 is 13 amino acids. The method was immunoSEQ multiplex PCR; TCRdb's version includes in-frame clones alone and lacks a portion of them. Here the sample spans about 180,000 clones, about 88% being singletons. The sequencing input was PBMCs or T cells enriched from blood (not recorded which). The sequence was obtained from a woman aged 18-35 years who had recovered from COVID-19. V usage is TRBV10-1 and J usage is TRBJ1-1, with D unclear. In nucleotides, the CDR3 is TGCGCCAGCAGGAGGGAGATGAACACTGAAGCTTTCTTT. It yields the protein CASRREMNTEAFF.